Below, 24 T cell receptor beta chains from the same sample are listed, as sequenced in a study of cytomegalovirus exposure and HLA in healthy donors. PCR used 60 Vbeta primers and 13 Jbeta primers. Data came from immunoSEQ multiplex PCR; TCRdb stores just in-frame clones and leaves some out. Of about 140,000 clones in the sample, about 75% were seen once. Sequenced: PBMCs. These receptor sequences come from a middle-aged man in good health and CMV-seronegative.

The V call is TRBV29-1, the J call TRBJ2-7; no firm D call. This CDR3 comprises 12 residues. The germline gives CDR1 SQVTM, CDR2 ANQGSEA. The V gene lost 4 bases and the J gene lost 2 bases, with 9 bases spanning the gap. CDR3 region: CSVVAETYEQYF. CDR3 nucleotide sequence: TGCAGCGTTGTGGCAGAAACCTACGAGCAGTACTTC.

This clone was observed once. DNA of the CDR3: TGTGCCAGCAGCTTAGCGGGGCAGGGGACTGAAGCTTTCTTT. Protein sequence: CASSLAGQGTEAFF. V is TRBV7-2 and J is TRBJ1-1; perhaps TRBD1 as D (6 bases). Trimming shortened V by 0 bases and J by 5 bases, and 10 bases separated the two germline ends. The CDR3 consists of 14 residues. Germline V lookup: CDR1 SGHTA, CDR2 FQGNSA.

The chain carries TRBV11-2 and TRBJ2-1; tentatively, D is TRBD1 (6 bases). Germline V gene sequence: CDR1 SGHAT, CDR2 FQNNGV. The CDR3 has 15 amino acids. Trimming removed 3 bases at V and 8 bases at J, with 17 bases between. In DNA, the CDR3 is TGTGCCAGCAGCTTCCCTTACGGGACACGCGATGAGCAGTTCTTC. As protein: CASSFPYGTRDEQFF.

This clone was observed a handful of times. This rearrangement joins TRBV6-1 to TRBJ1-1; D not certain. The CDR3 contains 13 residues. V gave up 2 bases and J gave up 4 bases, with 8 bases separating them. Looked up from germline, CDR1 is MNHNS and CDR2 is SASEGT. CDR3 protein: CASSESWSTEAFF. The CDR3 nucleotides read TGTGCCAGCAGTGAATCCTGGAGCACTGAAGCTTTCTTT.

As regards this clone: At the DNA level, this CDR3 is encoded by other sequences in the same sample as well. CDR3 in amino acids: CASSLSGDPDEKLFF. CDR3 DNA sequence: TGTGCCAGCAGCCTATCAGGGGATCCGGATGAAAAACTGTTTTTT. J is TRBJ1-4 and V is TRBV6-5; weak D call: TRBD1 (6 bases). Germline V gene data show CDR1 as MNHEY and CDR2 as SVGAGI. V was clipped by 6 bases and J by 6 bases, with 17 bases between them. The CDR3 consists of 15 residues.

J is TRBJ1-6 and V is TRBV28; a weak D match, TRBD1 (6 bases). CDR1 is MDHEN, CDR2 SYDVKM, per germline. V gave up 4 bases and J gave up 15 bases, with 22 bases separating them. The CDR3 has 15 residues. The DNA for the CDR3 is TGTGCCAGCAGTTATCAGGCGGGGGCGATATTGGGCCTCCACTTT. Encoded protein: CASSYQAGAILGLHF.

As DNA, the CDR3 is TGTGCCAGCAGCGGACTATCTAGCACAGATACGCAGTATTTT. Amino acids: CASSGLSSTDTQYF. V gene TRBV2 combines with J gene TRBJ2-3; a possible D gene is TRBD2 (6 bases). CDR1 and CDR2 from the germline V gene are SNHLY and FYNNEI. V was pared by 6 bases and J by 0 bases, with 10 bases between. CDR3 length: 14 residues.

The rearrangement joins TRBV10-2 to TRBJ1-1; a weak D match, TRBD1 (6 bases). With 4 bases removed from V and 4 bases from J, the gap between germline ends came to 7 bases. There are 12 residues in the CDR3. Germline loops: CDR1 WSHSY, CDR2 SAAADI. The CDR3 loop is CASSGQVTEAFF. DNA of the CDR3: TGCGCCAGCAGTGGACAGGTCACTGAAGCTTTCTTT.

This clone was seen more than once but under ten times. The rearrangement links TRBV5-1 to TRBJ1-1; 9 nucleotides agree with TRBD1. This CDR3 region has 15 residues. Unmatched junction bases numbered 10, after V lost 5 bases and J lost 5 bases. The germline V gene encodes CDR1 SGHRS and CDR2 YFSETQ. The CDR3 DNA follows: TGCGCCAGCAGACCAGAACAGGGGGCCGGGACTGAAGCTTTCTTT. Translated, it gives CASRPEQGAGTEAFF.

The genes are TRBV6-5 and TRBJ2-2; 9 bases are a match to TRBD1. Per the germline V gene, CDR1 is MNHEY and CDR2 is SVGAGI. The ends lost 6 bases at V and 5 bases at J; junction bases unmatched: 4. The CDR3 is made up of 14 amino acids. The CDR3 loop is CASRTGQGTGELFF. CDR3 bases: TGTGCCAGCAGAACAGGACAGGGGACCGGGGAGCTGTTTTTT.

The rearrangement joins TRBV6-5 to TRBJ1-6; D perhaps matches TRBD1 (5 bases). The CDR3 has 15 residues. From germline, CDR1 is MNHEY and CDR2 SVGAGI. V was shortened by 4 bases and J by 6 bases, with 13 bases between the two germline ends. This chain's CDR3 is CASSSQGGGNSPLHF. The CDR3 bases are TGTGCCAGCAGTTCGCAGGGTGGTGGTAATTCACCCCTCCACTTT.

This clone was found a few times. The chain joins TRBV30 to TRBJ2-7, with TRBD1 identical over 7 bases. The germline V gene has CDR1 GTSNPN and CDR2 SVGIG (reference sequence). V lost 0 bases, J lost 5 bases, and 10 bases stayed unmatched. The CDR3 runs to 15 residues. Here the CDR3 DNA reads TGTGCCTGGAGTGTACCAGGGGGTACACTAGACGAGCAGTACTTC. Protein sequence: CAWSVPGGTLDEQYF.

The chain couples TRBV4-2 to TRBJ2-1; a weak D match, TRBD2 (6 bases). This CDR3 is built from 17 residues. Germline V gene sequence: CDR1 LGHNA, CDR2 YNFKEQ. Trimming took 0 bases from V and 0 from J, leaving 12 bases between them. The CDR3 spells CASSQDRGAISYNEQFF. The CDR3 DNA is TGTGCCAGCAGCCAAGATCGCGGGGCCATCTCCTACAATGAGCAGTTCTTC.

The J gene is TRBJ1-2, the V gene TRBV4-3; the match to TRBD1 covers 7 bases. The CDR3 contains 15 residues. The V segment lost 3 bases and the J segment 6 bases; nucleotides outside the gene matches: 10. From germline, CDR1 is LGHNA and CDR2 YSLEER. In nucleotides, the CDR3 is TGCGCCAGCAGCCAGGAAAAGGGACAGATCGATGGCTACACCTTC. Encoded protein: CASSQEKGQIDGYTF.

This clone was observed a single time. The rearrangement links TRBV11-3 to TRBJ2-5; TRBD2 might be the D (5 bases). From germline, CDR1 is SGHNT and CDR2 YENEEA. This CDR3 comprises 13 residues. Trimming took off 3 bases at V and 3 bases at J, with 8 bases between the two ends. CDR3 nucleotide sequence: TGTGCCAGCAGCTTGCAGGAGGAAGAGACCCAGTACTTC. Its protein is CASSLQEEETQYF.

This clone was counted between two and nine times. V usage is TRBV7-2 and J usage is TRBJ1-5; the D is unclear. Germline assignment: CDR1 SGHTA and CDR2 FQGNSA. This CDR3 contains 16 residues. The V and J ends lost 6 bases and 0 bases respectively, with 15 bases between them. Here the CDR3 reads CASRKEGTYSNQPQHF. The CDR3 DNA reads as TGTGCCAGCAGGAAGGAGGGCACATATAGCAATCAGCCCCAGCATTTT.

This clone was recorded a few times. This chain joins TRBV6-6 and TRBJ1-6, with 9 positions matching TRBD1. The J segment lost 5 bases and the V segment lost 4 bases, leaving 6 bases of the junction unmatched. The germline V gene has CDR1 MNHNY and CDR2 SVGAGI (reference sequence). CDR3 length equals 16 residues. In DNA form, the CDR3 reads TGTGCCAGCAGTTTCTCATGGGACAGGGATAATTCACCCCTCCACTTT. Its translation is CASSFSWDRDNSPLHF.

This rearrangement joins TRBV7-8 to TRBJ1-1; D possibly corresponds to TRBD1 (6 bases). This CDR3 is 18 amino acids long. Trimming shortened V by 1 base and J by 1 base, and 19 bases separated the two germline ends. CDR1 is SGHVS, CDR2 FQNEAQ, per germline. The CDR3 bases are TGTGCCAGCAGCTTAGTATCCAGGGGAGGGATCCGGAACACTGAAGCTTTCTTT. Its translation is CASSLVSRGGIRNTEAFF. The full variable domain, with the rest looked up from reference TRBV7-8 and TRBJ1-1, is GAGVSQSPRYKVAKRGQDVALRCDPISGHVSLFWYQQALGQGPEFLTYFQNEAQLDKSGLPSDRFFAERPEGSVSTLKIQRTQQEDSAVYLCASSLVSRGGIRNTEAFFGQGTRLTVV.

The chain joins TRBV5-1 to TRBJ1-3; no definite D call. Looked up from germline, CDR1 is SGHRS and CDR2 is YFSETQ. Trimming removed 1 base from V and 4 bases from J, with 12 bases in between. The CDR3 is made up of 15 amino acids. The CDR3, as DNA: TGCGCCAGCAGCTTGTCGGCGGGCACAGGAAACACCATATATTTT. Its protein product is CASSLSAGTGNTIYF.

The chain couples TRBV27 to TRBJ1-3; TRBD1 might be the D (6 bases). The CDR3 is 17 amino acids. Deletions cut 6 bases from V and 0 bases from J, with 18 bases between. Germline CDR1 MNHEY, CDR2 SMNVEV (reference sequence). The CDR3: CASRKGTSDHSGNTIYF. As DNA, the CDR3 is TGTGCCAGCAGGAAGGGGACATCCGACCACTCTGGAAACACCATATATTTT.

J is TRBJ2-2 and V is TRBV2; 9 nucleotides match TRBD2. The CDR3 spans 16 residues. V lost 3 bases, J lost 3 bases, and 5 bases stayed unmatched. CDR1 SNHLY and CDR2 FYNNEI come from the germline V gene. In nucleotides, the CDR3 is TGTGCCAGCAGTGAGCGACTAGCGGAGTACACCGGGGAGCTGTTTTTT. Encoded protein: CASSERLAEYTGELFF.

This sequence joins TRBV7-3 and TRBJ2-1; the match to TRBD1 covers 8 bases. The trim removed 4 bases at V and 5 bases at J, leaving 1 base unmatched. The CDR3 is made up of 13 amino acids. Germline loops: CDR1 SGHTA, CDR2 FQGTGA. CDR3 in amino acids: CASSSDRDNEQFF. Here the CDR3 DNA reads TGTGCCAGCAGCTCGGACAGGGACAATGAGCAGTTCTTC.

V gene TRBV2 combines with J gene TRBJ2-7, with D maybe TRBD2 (7 bases). Trimming left V 4 bases short and J 0 bases short, with 25 bases between. Germline V lookup: CDR1 SNHLY, CDR2 FYNNEI. The CDR3 contains 19 residues. CDR3 nucleotide sequence: TGTGCCAGCAGTGTTGAGCAGGGCTGGGGGGGGCAATCCTCCTACGAGCAGTACTTC. The encoded protein is CASSVEQGWGGQSSYEQYF.

The sample holds a few counts of this clone. This chain uses TRBV30 with TRBJ1-2; 9 bases align to TRBD1. This CDR3 has 11 amino acids. V lost 8 bases and J lost 8; bases outside the gene matches: 6. Germline loops: CDR1 GTSNPN, CDR2 SVGIG (reference sequence). CDR3 in DNA: TGTGCCGGGACAGGGTTCAACGGCTACACCTTC. Translated, it gives CAGTGFNGYTF.